Shown below are 22 T cell receptor beta chains from a single sample sequenced in a study of OX40 agonist ivuxolimab in advanced cancers. Profiling relied on immunoSEQ multiplex PCR, and the TCRdb table lists in-frame clones only, not all of them. This sample has about 62,000 clones, with almost 85% found just once. Sequencing was performed on CD4+ or CD8+ T cells sorted from blood, taken in a trial of the OX40 agonist ivuxolimab. The receptor set was obtained from an adult with an advanced solid tumor such as melanoma, head and neck, liver or kidney cancer.

V and J are TRBV7-3 and TRBJ2-3; D uncertain. Germline CDR1 SGHTA, CDR2 FQGTGA. The CDR3 has 13 amino acids. Trimming took off 2 bases at V and 6 bases at J, with 9 bases between the two ends. The CDR3 sequence: CASSLRERDTQYF. The CDR3 DNA is TGTGCCAGCAGCTTACGTGAAAGGGATACGCAGTATTTT.

This chain links TRBV25-1 with TRBJ2-2, with D possibly matching TRBD1 (6 bases). The CDR3 contains 14 residues. Trimming removed 0 bases from V and 6 bases from J, with 8 bases in between. Germline values: CDR1 MGHDK, CDR2 SYGVNS. CDR3 residues: CASSEYRGAGELFF. The CDR3 bases are TGTGCCAGCAGTGAATACAGGGGCGCCGGGGAGCTGTTTTTT.

This clone was detected only a few times. CDR3 protein: CASSLTGSRARNSPLHF. The CDR3 DNA sequence: TGTGCCAGCAGCTTGACCGGGTCCCGAGCTAGAAATTCACCCCTCCACTTT. The genes are TRBV5-6 and TRBJ1-6; D gene ambiguous. The ends were cut back, 1 base at V and 7 bases at J, with 18 bases in the middle. In germline, CDR1 is SGHDT, CDR2 YYEEEE. The CDR3 sequence is 17 residues long.

The chain is built from TRBV9 and TRBJ1-5, with D unresolved. From germline, CDR1 is SGDLS and CDR2 YYNGEE. Trimming left V 3 bases short and J 0 bases short, with 7 bases between. This CDR3 spans 14 amino acids. The CDR3 here is CASSAPYSNQPQHF. The CDR3, as DNA: TGTGCCAGCAGCGCCCCATATAGCAATCAGCCCCAGCATTTT.

The V call is TRBV29-1, the J call TRBJ1-1; 7 bases match TRBD1. This CDR3 comprises 12 residues. Germline V CDR1 and CDR2: SQVTM, ANQGSEA. V lost 7 bases and J lost 7; bases outside the gene matches: 9. The CDR3 DNA sequence: TGCAGCGCCCGTGACAGGGACAGTGAAGCTTTCTTT. The encoded protein is CSARDRDSEAFF.

The CDR3 here is CASSFGGQTSGANVLTF. CDR3 bases: TGTGCCAGCAGCTTTGGGGGACAAACCTCTGGGGCCAACGTCCTGACTTTC. The chain employs TRBV7-6 and TRBJ2-6; D possibly corresponds to TRBD1 (6 bases). CDR3 size: 17 residues. Trimming cost V 3 bases and J 0 bases, with 12 bases left between them. Germline V gene lookup returns CDR1 SGHVS and CDR2 FNYEAQ.

V and J are TRBV28 and TRBJ1-3; D gene uncertain. Trimming cost V 5 bases and J 0 bases, with 8 bases left between them. Germline loops: CDR1 MDHEN, CDR2 SYDVKM. The CDR3 is made up of 14 amino acids. The CDR3 here is CASSGFYSGNTIYF. The CDR3, as DNA: TGTGCCAGCAGTGGATTTTACTCTGGAAACACCATATATTTT.

This clone was detected a few times. The J gene is TRBJ1-1, the V gene TRBV5-1; 11 bases are shared with TRBD1. J lost 7 bases, V lost 2 bases, and 4 bases had no gene match. Germline V gives CDR1 SGHRS, CDR2 YFSETQ. This CDR3 contains 14 residues. The chain's CDR3 is CASSFGTGGSEAFF. CDR3 bases: TGCGCCAGCAGCTTCGGGACAGGGGGTAGTGAAGCTTTCTTT.

As concerns this clone: Relative to the germline gene, one junction end is altered; a read error may explain this. V usage is TRBV5-8 and J usage is TRBJ1-2; no clear D. Germline-derived CDR1 and CDR2 are SGHTS and YDEGEE. This CDR3 is built from 13 residues. The CDR3 sequence: CASSQSANYGYTF. The CDR3 region has the DNA TGCGCCAGCAGCCAATCAGCAAACTATGGCTACACCTTC.

The rearrangement links TRBV2 to TRBJ1-1, with 9 bases that match TRBD1. This CDR3 comprises 16 residues. V shed 3 bases, J shed 1 base, and the junction held 6 bases outside the gene matches. CDR1 is SNHLY, CDR2 FYNNEI, per germline. The CDR3 sequence: CASSDPTGGRNTEAFF. CDR3 nucleotide sequence: TGTGCCAGCAGTGATCCGACAGGGGGGAGGAACACTGAAGCTTTCTTT.

The chain couples TRBV5-1 to TRBJ1-1; D not certain. CDR1 is SGHRS and CDR2 is YFSETQ in the germline V gene. Trimming left V 0 bases short and J 8 bases short, with 5 bases between. The CDR3 totals 11 residues. The CDR3 sequence: CASSLGGEAFF. Written as DNA, the CDR3 is TGCGCCAGCAGCTTGGGTGGGGAAGCTTTCTTT.

The chain has TRBV7-3 and TRBJ1-1; 8 bases agree with TRBD1. With 2 bases clipped from V and 0 bases from J, the junction kept 2 bases outside the gene matches. The CDR3 is 15 residues long. Germline CDR1 is SGHTA and CDR2 is FQGTGA. CDR3 protein: CASSLGQGLNTEAFF. The CDR3, as DNA: TGTGCCAGCAGCTTAGGACAGGGATTGAACACTGAAGCTTTCTTT.

This chain uses TRBV7-9 with TRBJ2-2; maybe TRBD1 (6 bases). The V gene lost 2 bases and the J gene lost 2 bases, with 12 bases spanning the gap. CDR1 and CDR2 from the germline V gene are SEHNR and FQNEAQ (reference sequence). This CDR3 comprises 16 residues. The CDR3 loop is CASSLFSRGNTGELFF. The DNA for the CDR3 is TGTGCCAGCAGCTTATTCTCCAGGGGTAACACCGGGGAGCTGTTTTTT.

This chain uses TRBV9 with TRBJ2-4; D not certain. The V gene lost 4 bases and the J gene lost 0 bases, with 14 bases spanning the gap. The CDR3 loop spans 16 amino acids. The germline V gene encodes CDR1 SGDLS and CDR2 YYNGEE. This CDR3 is CASSPWDKLAKNIQYF. Here the CDR3 DNA reads TGTGCCAGCAGCCCCTGGGATAAACTAGCCAAAAACATTCAGTACTTC.

The chain uses TRBV7-3 and TRBJ2-2; D gene ambiguous. V dropped 5 bases and J dropped 7 bases, with 14 bases sitting between them. The CDR3 sequence is 14 residues long. From germline, CDR1 is SGHTA and CDR2 FQGTGA. The CDR3 coding sequence is TGTGCCAGCAGCCTAGAATCCTTGGGCGGGGAGCTGTTTTTT. Translation: CASSLESLGGELFF.

The chain has TRBV7-9 and TRBJ1-2, with a weak D call TRBD1 (5 bases). V shed 5 bases and J shed 8 bases, with 18 bases lying between them. Germline lookup yields CDR1 SEHNR and CDR2 FQNEAQ (reference sequence). This CDR3 is 14 amino acids long. This chain's CDR3 is CASSQIWVGEGYTF. The CDR3 DNA reads TGTGCCAGCAGCCAAATATGGGTAGGGGAAGGCTACACCTTC. Variable domain in full (rest from reference TRBV7-9 and TRBJ1-2): DTGVSQNPRHKITKRGQNVTFRCDPISEHNRLYWYRQTLGQGPEFLTYFQNEAQLEKSRLLSDRFSAERPKGSFSTLEIQRTEQGDSAMYLCASSQIWVGEGYTFGSGTRLTVV.

This clone was detected only a few times. The chain links TRBV28 to TRBJ2-1; the match to TRBD2 covers 8 bases. The CDR3 length is 14 residues. Unmatched junction bases numbered 7, after V lost 5 bases and J lost 7 bases. CDR1 MDHEN and CDR2 SYDVKM come from the germline V gene. The CDR3 coding sequence is TGTGCCAGCAGTCTATTGCGGGAGGAGAATGAGCAGTTCTTC. Translating it yields CASSLLREENEQFF.

The chain employs TRBV6-5 and TRBJ2-5; D could derive from TRBD1 or TRBD2 (6 bases each). There are 15 residues in the CDR3. Trimming took off 4 bases at V and 1 base at J, with 13 bases between the two ends. Germline loops: CDR1 MNHEY, CDR2 SVGAGI. The CDR3 region is CASSWGAFPQETQYF. CDR3 bases: TGTGCCAGCAGTTGGGGGGCCTTCCCCCAAGAGACCCAGTACTTC.

V usage is TRBV28 and J usage is TRBJ1-1; TRBD1 matches 10 bases. Unmatched junction bases numbered 11, after V lost 10 bases and J lost 3 bases. This CDR3 contains 15 residues. From germline, CDR1 is MDHEN and CDR2 SYDVKM. CDR3 region: CATRPGTGAHTEAFF. For the CDR3, the DNA is TGTGCCACCCGACCCGGGACAGGGGCACACACTGAAGCTTTCTTT.

This clone showed up just once. The genes are TRBV7-3 and TRBJ2-3; D gene uncertain. The CDR3 contains 12 residues. The germline CDR1 and CDR2 sequences are SGHTA and FQGTGA. Between the trimmed V and J ends, which lost 0 bases and 6 bases, there was a span of 4 bases. The CDR3 protein is CASSLTGDTQYF. The CDR3 DNA is TGTGCCAGCAGCTTAACCGGGGATACGCAGTATTTT.

The gene calls are TRBV6-6 and TRBJ2-5; TRBD1 matches at 7 bases. Trimming cost V 5 bases and J 6 bases; bases outside gene matches: 3. The CDR3 consists of 12 residues. Germline V CDR1 and CDR2: MNHNY, SVGAGI (reference sequence). The CDR3 loop reads CASSRQGQTQYF. The CDR3 bases are TGTGCCAGCAGTCGACAGGGACAGACCCAGTACTTC.

The rearrangement joins TRBV7-9 to TRBJ1-6; tentatively, D is TRBD1 (5 bases). Germline lookup yields CDR1 SEHNR and CDR2 FQNEAQ (reference sequence). The CDR3 totals 17 residues. The V end was cut by 5 bases, the J end by 7 bases, with 21 bases between. CDR3 loop: CASSPMRGWEPNSPLHF. CDR3 nucleotide sequence: TGTGCCAGCAGCCCTATGCGGGGGTGGGAACCAAATTCACCCCTCCACTTT.